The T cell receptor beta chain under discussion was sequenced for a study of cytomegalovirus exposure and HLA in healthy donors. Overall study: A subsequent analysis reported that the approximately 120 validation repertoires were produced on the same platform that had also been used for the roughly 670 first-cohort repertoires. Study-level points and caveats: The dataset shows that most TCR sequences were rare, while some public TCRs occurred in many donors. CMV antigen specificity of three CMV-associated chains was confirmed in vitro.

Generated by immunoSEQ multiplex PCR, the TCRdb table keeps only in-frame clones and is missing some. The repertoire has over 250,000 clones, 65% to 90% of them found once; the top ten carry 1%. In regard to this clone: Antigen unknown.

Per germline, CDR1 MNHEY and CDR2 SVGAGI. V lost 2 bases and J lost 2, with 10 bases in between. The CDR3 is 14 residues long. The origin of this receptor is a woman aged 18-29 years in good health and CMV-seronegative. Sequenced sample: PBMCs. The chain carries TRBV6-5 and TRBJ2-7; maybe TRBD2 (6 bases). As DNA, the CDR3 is TGTGCCAGCAGTTACACGCGGGGACCCTACGAGCAGTACTTC. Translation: CASSYTRGPYEQYF.